Listed below are T cell receptor beta chains from one sample, sequenced in a study of T cell changes during pregnancy in multiple sclerosis. TCRdb keeps only in-frame clones here, not all; method: immunoSEQ multiplex PCR. The sample has about 57,000 clones; 92% are singletons. Sequencing used CD4+ T cells from peripheral blood mononuclear cells, obtained in the second trimester of pregnancy. These receptors came from a female donor with multiple sclerosis, enrolled in a pregnancy study. CDR3s include the opening cysteine and the closing phenylalanine or tryptophan. The D gene is left open where the match is weak.

J gene	V gene	D gene	CDR3 protein	CDR3 DNA
TRBJ2-2	TRBV5-1	TRBD1	CASSLGTRGRLTGELFF	TGCGCCAGCAGCCTGGGAACGAGGGGGCGCCTCACCGGGGAGCTGTTTTTT
TRBJ2-1	TRBV7-9	-	CASSSISGPLYNEQFF	TGTGCCAGCAGCTCGATTAGCGGACCCCTCTACAATGAGCAGTTCTTC
TRBJ2-1	TRBV5-1	TRBD2	CASSSGLADYNEQFF	TGCGCCAGCAGCTCCGGACTAGCGGACTACAATGAGCAGTTCTTC
TRBJ2-5	TRBV5-6	TRBD1	CASFRTGGQETQYF	TGTGCCAGCTTTAGGACAGGGGGACAAGAGACCCAGTACTTC
TRBJ2-7	TRBV9	TRBD1	CASSSDRGWYEQYF	TGTGCCAGCAGCTCCGACAGGGGTTGGTACGAGCAGTACTTC
TRBJ1-2	TRBV18	-	CASSPPAGARYGYTF	TGTGCCAGCTCACCACCGGCGGGGGCGCGCTATGGCTACACCTTC
TRBJ2-5	TRBV2	TRBD1	CASSPDRGRQETQYF	TGTGCCAGCAGTCCCGACAGGGGTCGGCAAGAGACCCAGTACTTC
TRBJ2-3	TRBV7-2	-	CASSPSASGGSTDTQYF	TGTGCCAGCAGCCCCAGTGCCAGCGGAGGAAGCACAGATACGCAGTATTTT
TRBJ1-5	TRBV27	-	CASSLSSYGVDQPQHF	TGTGCCAGCAGTTTATCCTCCTACGGGGTGGATCAGCCCCAGCATTTT
TRBJ2-3	TRBV4-1	TRBD2	CASSQDLGAGGPDTQYF	TGCGCCAGCAGCCAAGATCTGGGAGCGGGAGGGCCGGATACGCAGTATTTT
TRBJ1-1	TRBV9	-	CASSVEQGNTEAFF	TGTGCCAGCAGCGTAGAACAGGGCAACACTGAAGCTTTCTTT
TRBJ1-5	TRBV7-8	-	CASSLGLGPQHF	TGTGCCAGCAGCTTAGGCCTCGGGCCCCAGCATTTT
TRBJ2-2	TRBV18	-	CASTTTTGELFF	TGTGCCAGCACAACCACCACCGGGGAGCTGTTTTTT
TRBJ2-2	TRBV5-1	-	CASSPWGGDTGELFF	TGCGCCAGCAGCCCCTGGGGAGGCGACACCGGGGAGCTGTTTTTT
TRBJ2-1	TRBV2	TRBD2	CASTGLAGLSYNEQFF	TGTGCCAGCACTGGACTAGCGGGCCTCTCCTACAATGAGCAGTTCTTC